One and the same sample provided the 28 T cell receptor beta chains below, sequenced in a study of cytomegalovirus exposure and HLA in healthy donors. With 60 Vbeta and 13 Jbeta primers, the PCR was carried out. Data came from immunoSEQ multiplex PCR; TCRdb stores just in-frame clones and leaves some out. Here the sample spans approximately 150,000 clones, 75% to 80% being singletons. Source material: PBMCs. All receptors come from a woman aged 60 to 75 in good health and CMV-seronegative.

This clone has a handful of counts. V gene TRBV6-6 combines with J gene TRBJ1-2; weak D call: TRBD1 (5 bases). CDR3 length equals 12 residues. The germline V and J ends were trimmed by 4 bases and 8 bases, with 11 bases remaining between them. Germline V lookup: CDR1 MNHNY, CDR2 SVGAGI (reference sequence). CDR3 sequence: CASSSGGGGYTF. The CDR3 DNA reads as TGTGCCAGCAGTTCCGGCGGGGGGGGCTACACCTTC.

The V call is TRBV5-8, the J call TRBJ1-1; tentatively, D is TRBD1 (6 bases). This CDR3 comprises 14 residues. V shed 0 bases and J shed 0 bases, with 6 bases lying between them. The germline V gene has CDR1 SGHTS and CDR2 YDEGEE. CDR3 bases: TGTGCCAGCAGCTTGGACAGGGTGAACACTGAAGCTTTCTTT. The encoded protein is CASSLDRVNTEAFF.

This chain joins TRBV28 and TRBJ2-2; D is possibly TRBD1 (5 bases). The CDR3 totals 15 residues. The germline V gene has CDR1 MDHEN and CDR2 SYDVKM. V lost 6 bases, J lost 5 bases, and 16 bases lay in between. The CDR3 DNA sequence: TGTGCCAGCAGCCCGCGGACAATCATGACCGGGGAGCTGTTTTTT. It encodes CASSPRTIMTGELFF.

This clone appeared a few times. The rearrangement joins TRBV2 to TRBJ1-3; no firm D call. V was trimmed by 7 bases and J by 4 bases, leaving 14 bases between them. Germline loops: CDR1 SNHLY, CDR2 FYNNEI. The CDR3 sequence is 14 residues long. The CDR3 bases are TGTGCCAGCAACCAAACGGTGATAGGAAACACCATATATTTT. Translated, it gives CASNQTVIGNTIYF.

The chain employs TRBV19 and TRBJ1-1; the match to TRBD1 covers 7 bases. V shed 6 bases, J shed 4 bases, and the junction held 14 bases outside the gene matches. The CDR3 contains 16 residues. Germline values: CDR1 LNHDA, CDR2 SQIVND (reference sequence). The CDR3 nucleotides read TGTGCCAGTAGCACCTACTTTAGGGGGCCGGGCACTGAAGCTTTCTTT. Translating it yields CASSTYFRGPGTEAFF.

The chain couples TRBV19 to TRBJ1-2, with TRBD1 matching over 9 bases. Germline lookup yields CDR1 LNHDA and CDR2 SQIVND (reference sequence). CDR3 length: 12 residues. The V segment lost 6 bases and the J segment 8 bases; nucleotides outside the gene matches: 4. CDR3 sequence reads: CASRTGGRGYTF. The CDR3 DNA reads as TGTGCCAGTAGGACAGGGGGTCGGGGCTACACCTTC.

This chain joins TRBV28 and TRBJ1-5; D is ambiguous. V was trimmed by 7 bases and J by 4 bases, leaving 14 bases between them. Germline V gives CDR1 MDHEN, CDR2 SYDVKM. The CDR3 consists of 14 residues. The DNA for the CDR3 is TGTGCCAGCACCTCCGAGACAAGAAATCAGCCCCAGCATTTT. It yields the protein CASTSETRNQPQHF. Using reference TRBV28 and TRBJ1-5 for the parts outside the CDR3, the full variable domain is DVKVTQSSRYLVKRTGEKVFLECVQDMDHENMFWYRQDPGLGLRLIYFSYDVKMKEKGDIPEGYSVSREKKERFSLILESASTNQTSMYLCASTSETRNQPQHFGDGTRLSIL.

This chain joins TRBV28 and TRBJ2-3; D is possibly TRBD2 (7 bases). Trimming removed 4 bases from V and 6 bases from J, with 14 bases in between. The CDR3 spans 14 residues. Germline V gives CDR1 MDHEN, CDR2 SYDVKM. CDR3 DNA sequence: TGTGCCAGCAGTTACCCCCGCGGGGGCGATACGCAGTATTTT. The encoded protein is CASSYPRGGDTQYF. Based on the CDR3 plus reference TRBV28 and TRBJ2-3, the full variable domain is DVKVTQSSRYLVKRTGEKVFLECVQDMDHENMFWYRQDPGLGLRLIYFSYDVKMKEKGDIPEGYSVSREKKERFSLILESASTNQTSMYLCASSYPRGGDTQYFGPGTRLTVL.

The chain recombines TRBV7-3 with TRBJ2-1, with TRBD2 identical over 16 bases. V dropped 6 bases and J dropped 5; count of bases not matched to a gene: 4. This CDR3 has 16 residues. Germline loops: CDR1 SGHTA, CDR2 FQGTGA. DNA of the CDR3: TGTGCCAGCAGTTGGGGACTAGCGGGGGGGGACAATGAGCAGTTCTTC. This encodes CASSWGLAGGDNEQFF.

This clone has just a few counts. The V gene is TRBV27, the J gene TRBJ1-1, with TRBD1 as a possible D gene (5 bases). Between the trimmed V and J ends, which lost 1 base and 5 bases, there was a span of 8 bases. The CDR3 covers 13 residues. Germline V gene data show CDR1 as MNHEY and CDR2 as SMNVEV (reference sequence). The CDR3, as DNA: TGTGCCAGCAGTTTATTACAGGCAACTGAAGCTTTCTTT. Encoded protein: CASSLLQATEAFF.

This clone has only a few counts. Germline and junction disagree at one end, which may indicate a read error. The J gene is TRBJ2-1, the V gene TRBV7-9, with D possibly TRBD2 on 5 matching bases. The CDR3 totals 16 residues. Germline V gives CDR1 SEHNR, CDR2 FQNEAQ (reference sequence). CDR3 DNA sequence: TGTTCCAGCAGCTTAGGCCTAGCATCCTTCAACAATGAGCAGTTCTTC. Translation gives CSSSLGLASFNNEQFF.

The chain uses TRBV30 and TRBJ2-2; 8 bases are shared with TRBD2. V lost 4 bases and J lost 4; bases outside the gene matches: 11. Per the germline V gene, CDR1 is GTSNPN and CDR2 is SVGIG (reference sequence). The CDR3 is made up of 16 amino acids. CDR3 coding DNA: TGTGCCTGGACTACGGGGGGGGGAGGGAGCACCGGGGAGCTGTTTTTT. It yields the protein CAWTTGGGGSTGELFF.

This sequence joins TRBV5-4 and TRBJ1-2; tentatively, D is TRBD1 (5 bases). CDR3 size: 15 residues. The V end lost 4 bases, the J end lost 4 bases, and 17 bases lay between the germline ends. Per germline, CDR1 SGHNT and CDR2 YYREEE (reference sequence). DNA for the CDR3: TGTGCCAGCAGCAGCTTGGGGGGTTTAGTCTATGGCTACACCTTC. Its protein is CASSSLGGLVYGYTF.

The chain carries TRBV7-3 and TRBJ2-3; weak D call: TRBD2 (5 bases). The germline V and J ends were trimmed by 5 bases and 0 bases, with 6 bases remaining between them. CDR3 length equals 13 residues. Germline loops: CDR1 SGHTA, CDR2 FQGTGA. This CDR3 reads CASSRLSTDTQYF. Here the CDR3 DNA reads TGTGCCAGCAGCCGACTAAGCACAGATACGCAGTATTTT.

The chain employs TRBV7-9 and TRBJ1-4; D ambiguous. This CDR3 is 18 amino acids long. Germline V lookup: CDR1 SEHNR, CDR2 FQNEAQ (reference sequence). V dropped 5 bases and J dropped 3 bases, with 22 bases sitting between them. The CDR3: CASSPLGLRSGSNEKLFF. The CDR3 nucleotides are TGTGCCAGCAGCCCCCTTGGGCTTCGGTCGGGGTCTAATGAAAAACTGTTTTTT.

The chain carries TRBV6-6 and TRBJ2-7; D is undetermined. The CDR3 covers 12 residues. Germline V gene data show CDR1 as MNHNY and CDR2 as SVGAGI (reference sequence). Trimming removed 4 bases at V and 1 base at J, with 5 bases between. DNA for the CDR3: TGTGCCAGCAGTTCAAATTCCTACGAGCAGTACTTC. It is translated as CASSSNSYEQYF.

The chain combines TRBV6-4 with TRBJ1-5; D is unresolved. Germline values: CDR1 MRHNA, CDR2 SNTAGT. The V and J ends lost 3 bases and 8 bases respectively, with 14 bases between them. The CDR3 loop spans 14 amino acids. The CDR3 nucleotides read TGTGCCAGCAGTGAGCGTGCAGGCGCCAAGCCCCAGCATTTT. It is translated as CASSERAGAKPQHF.

V is TRBV30 and J is TRBJ1-1; D uncertain. The CDR3 consists of 11 residues. Germline V lookup: CDR1 GTSNPN, CDR2 SVGIG (reference sequence). V was cut by 5 bases and J by 4 bases, with 8 bases left in between. CDR3 DNA sequence: TGTGCCTGGGGGCCCATCACTGAAGCTTTCTTT. Translating it yields CAWGPITEAFF.

The chain has TRBV30 and TRBJ1-4, with a tentative D call TRBD1 (6 bases). This CDR3 region has 14 residues. Germline CDR1 and CDR2: GTSNPN and SVGIG (reference sequence). V was shortened by 0 bases and J by 7 bases, with 12 bases between the two germline ends. DNA of the CDR3: TGTGCCTGGAGTGTACTAACAGGGATTGAAAAACTGTTTTTT. It specifies CAWSVLTGIEKLFF.

V gene TRBV28 combines with J gene TRBJ2-1, with TRBD1 as a possible D gene (6 bases). The CDR3 length is 15 residues. With 2 bases removed from V and 5 bases from J, the gap between germline ends came to 13 bases. Germline V gene sequence: CDR1 MDHEN, CDR2 SYDVKM. The CDR3 here is CASSLPGAGDNEQFF. The CDR3 DNA sequence: TGTGCCAGCAGTTTACCCGGGGCAGGGGACAATGAGCAGTTCTTC.

This chain connects TRBV7-8 to TRBJ1-2; 7 nucleotides align to TRBD1. Germline lookup yields CDR1 SGHVS and CDR2 FQNEAQ. J gave up 2 bases and V 1 base, and 1 base lay outside the gene matches. There are 14 residues in the CDR3. The DNA for the CDR3 is TGTGCCAGCAGCTTAGAGGGACAGAACTATGGCTACACCTTC. This codes for CASSLEGQNYGYTF. Full variable domain (remainder filled in from reference TRBV7-8 and TRBJ1-2): GAGVSQSPRYKVAKRGQDVALRCDPISGHVSLFWYQQALGQGPEFLTYFQNEAQLDKSGLPSDRFFAERPEGSVSTLKIQRTQQEDSAVYLCASSLEGQNYGYTFGSGTRLTVV.

This clone was seen only a few times. The gene calls are TRBV30 and TRBJ2-1; D remains unclear. Germline assignment: CDR1 GTSNPN and CDR2 SVGIG (reference sequence). The CDR3 has 14 residues. Trimming left V 4 bases short and J 4 bases short, with 14 bases between. The CDR3 loop reads CAWKWFGVYNEQFF. Written as DNA, the CDR3 is TGTGCCTGGAAGTGGTTCGGAGTTTACAATGAGCAGTTCTTC.

V is TRBV7-3 and J is TRBJ2-2; D is undetermined. This CDR3 has 13 amino acids. Germline V CDR1 and CDR2: SGHTA, FQGTGA. Between the trimmed V and J ends, which lost 5 bases and 4 bases, there was a span of 8 bases. This chain's CDR3 is CASSPAPTGELFF. CDR3 bases: TGTGCCAGCAGCCCAGCGCCCACCGGGGAGCTGTTTTTT.

The chain carries TRBV2 and TRBJ1-3; tentatively, D is TRBD1 (5 bases). The V end was cut by 0 bases, the J end by 7 bases, with 13 bases between. This CDR3 is built from 15 residues. Germline loops: CDR1 SNHLY, CDR2 FYNNEI. In DNA form, the CDR3 reads TGTGCCAGCAGTGAAGCCAGGGTCTCTCGGAACACCATATATTTT. Translation gives CASSEARVSRNTIYF.

For this clone: Germline is not matched at one junction end, which may reflect a read error. The CDR3 protein is CASPPGNSEANYGYTF. The CDR3 DNA follows: TGTGCCAGCCCACCAGGCAACAGTGAAGCTAACTATGGCTACACCTTC. V usage is TRBV18 and J usage is TRBJ1-2; no clear D. Germline CDR1 and CDR2: KGHSH and LQKENI. CDR3 size: 16 residues.

On this clone: A junction end diverges from the germline sequence, so it may reflect a read error. The J gene is TRBJ1-6, the V gene TRBV5-4; D might be TRBD1 (5 bases). The CDR3 has 14 residues. CDR1 SGHNT and CDR2 YYREEE come from the germline V gene (reference sequence). CDR3 sequence reads: CASSFSGSNSPFHF. CDR3 DNA: TGTGCCAGCAGCTTCTCAGGGTCCAATTCACCCTTCCACTTT.

This clone showed up just once. The genes are TRBV28 and TRBJ2-5; 7 nucleotides match TRBD1. Germline-derived CDR1 and CDR2 are MDHEN and SYDVKM. The length of the CDR3 is 15 residues. Germline trimming cut 5 bases from V and 5 bases from J; bases unmatched to any gene: 11. The CDR3 protein is CASSTTARGPETQYF. The CDR3 DNA reads TGTGCCAGCAGTACCACGGCTAGGGGGCCTGAGACCCAGTACTTC.

This clone showed up just once. The gene calls are TRBV7-6 and TRBJ1-4, with a possible D match to TRBD1 (5 bases). Looked up from germline, CDR1 is SGHVS and CDR2 is FNYEAQ. V was pared by 0 bases and J by 8 bases, with 13 bases between. The CDR3 has 15 amino acids. CDR3 bases: TGTGCCAGCAGCTTAGCGGCGGAGGGGAAGGAAAAACTGTTTTTT. It codes for CASSLAAEGKEKLFF. Full variable domain (outside the CDR3, taken from reference TRBV7-6 and TRBJ1-4): GAGVSQSPRYKVTKRGQDVALRCDPISGHVSLYWYRQALGQGPEFLTYFNYEAQQDKSGLPNDRFSAERPEGSISTLTIQRTEQRDSAMYRCASSLAAEGKEKLFFGSGTQLSVL.